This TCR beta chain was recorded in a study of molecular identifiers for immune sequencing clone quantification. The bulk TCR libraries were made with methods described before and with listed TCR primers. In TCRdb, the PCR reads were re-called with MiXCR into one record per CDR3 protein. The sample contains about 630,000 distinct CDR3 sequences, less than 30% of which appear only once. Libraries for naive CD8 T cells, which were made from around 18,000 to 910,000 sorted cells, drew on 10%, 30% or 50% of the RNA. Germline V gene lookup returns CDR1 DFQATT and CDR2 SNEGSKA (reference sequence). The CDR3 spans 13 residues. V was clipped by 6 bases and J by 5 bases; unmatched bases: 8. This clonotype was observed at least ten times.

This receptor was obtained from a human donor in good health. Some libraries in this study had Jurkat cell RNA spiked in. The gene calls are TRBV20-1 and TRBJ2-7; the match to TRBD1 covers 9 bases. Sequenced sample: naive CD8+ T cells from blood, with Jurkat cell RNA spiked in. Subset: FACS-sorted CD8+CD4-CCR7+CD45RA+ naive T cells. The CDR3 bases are TGCAGTGCAACCCGGGACAGGGTCCACGAGCAGTACTTC. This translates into CSATRDRVHEQYF.